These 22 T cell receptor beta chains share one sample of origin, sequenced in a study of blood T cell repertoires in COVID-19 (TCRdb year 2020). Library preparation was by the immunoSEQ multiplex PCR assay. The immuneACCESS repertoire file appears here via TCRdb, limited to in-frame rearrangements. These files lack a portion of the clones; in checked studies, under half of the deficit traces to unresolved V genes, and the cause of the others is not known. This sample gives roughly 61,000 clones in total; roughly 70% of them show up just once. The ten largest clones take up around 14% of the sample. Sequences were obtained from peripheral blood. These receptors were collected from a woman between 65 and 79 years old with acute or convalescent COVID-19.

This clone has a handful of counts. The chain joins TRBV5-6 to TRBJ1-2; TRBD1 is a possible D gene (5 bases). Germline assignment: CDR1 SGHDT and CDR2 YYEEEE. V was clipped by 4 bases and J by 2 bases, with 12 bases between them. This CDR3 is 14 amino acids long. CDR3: CASSLKGLNYGYTF. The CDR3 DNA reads TGTGCCAGCAGCCTGAAGGGGTTGAACTATGGCTACACCTTC.

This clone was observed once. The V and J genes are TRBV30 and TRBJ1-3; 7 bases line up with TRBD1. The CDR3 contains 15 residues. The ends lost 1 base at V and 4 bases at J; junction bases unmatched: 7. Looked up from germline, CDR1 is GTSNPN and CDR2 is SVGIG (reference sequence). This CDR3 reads CAWSGTGAGGNTIYF. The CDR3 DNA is TGTGCCTGGAGTGGTACAGGGGCGGGAGGAAACACCATATATTTT.

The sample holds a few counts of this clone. CDR3 sequence: CASSLDSSYGYTF. CDR3 DNA: TGTGCCAGCAGCTTAGATAGCTCCTATGGCTACACCTTC. The chain joins TRBV3-1 (or the pseudogene TRBV3-2) to TRBJ1-2; D gene unclear. The CDR3 has 13 amino acids. The V end was cut by 5 bases, the J end by 4 bases, with 11 bases between. Germline CDR1 is LGHDT and CDR2 is YNNKEL (reference sequence).

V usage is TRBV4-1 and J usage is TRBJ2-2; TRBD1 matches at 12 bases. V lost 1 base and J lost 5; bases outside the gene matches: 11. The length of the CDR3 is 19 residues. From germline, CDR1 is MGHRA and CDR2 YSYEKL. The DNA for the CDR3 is TGCGCCAGCAGCCAAGCCGAAGGGGACAGGGGGCGCGGGACCGGGGAGCTGTTTTTT. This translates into CASSQAEGDRGRGTGELFF.

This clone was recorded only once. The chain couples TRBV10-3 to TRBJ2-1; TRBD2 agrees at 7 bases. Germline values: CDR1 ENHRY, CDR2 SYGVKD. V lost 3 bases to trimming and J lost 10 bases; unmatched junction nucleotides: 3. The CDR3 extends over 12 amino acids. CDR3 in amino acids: CAISDGGDEQFF. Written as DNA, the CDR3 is TGTGCCATCAGTGATGGGGGGGACGAGCAGTTCTTC.

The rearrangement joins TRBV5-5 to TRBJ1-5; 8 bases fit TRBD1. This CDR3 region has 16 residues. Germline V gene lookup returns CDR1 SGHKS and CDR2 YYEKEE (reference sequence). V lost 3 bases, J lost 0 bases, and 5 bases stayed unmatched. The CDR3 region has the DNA TGTGCCAGCAGCTCAGGACAGGGTTCTAGCAATCAGCCCCAGCATTTT. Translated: CASSSGQGSSNQPQHF.

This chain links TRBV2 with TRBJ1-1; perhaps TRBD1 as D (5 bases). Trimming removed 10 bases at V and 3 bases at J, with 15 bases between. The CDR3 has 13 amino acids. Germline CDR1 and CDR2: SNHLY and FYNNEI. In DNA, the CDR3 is TGTGCCACCCGGGGGATACGGGACACTGAAGCTTTCTTT. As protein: CATRGIRDTEAFF.

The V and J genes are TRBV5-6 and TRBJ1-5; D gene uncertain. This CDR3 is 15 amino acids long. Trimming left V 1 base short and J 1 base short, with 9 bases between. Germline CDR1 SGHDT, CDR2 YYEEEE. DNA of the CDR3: TGTGCCAGCAGCTTGAGAGGGTTAAGCAATCAGCCCCAGCATTTT. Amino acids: CASSLRGLSNQPQHF.

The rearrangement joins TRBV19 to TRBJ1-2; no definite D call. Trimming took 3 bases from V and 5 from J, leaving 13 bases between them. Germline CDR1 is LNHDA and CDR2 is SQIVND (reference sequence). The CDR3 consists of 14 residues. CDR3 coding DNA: TGTGCCAGTAGTATCAACACAGCCCTTTATGGCTACACCTTC. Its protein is CASSINTALYGYTF.

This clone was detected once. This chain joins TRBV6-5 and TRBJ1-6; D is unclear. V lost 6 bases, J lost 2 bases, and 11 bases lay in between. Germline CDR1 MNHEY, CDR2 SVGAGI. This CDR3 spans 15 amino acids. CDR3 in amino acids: CASRTSGTYNSPLHF. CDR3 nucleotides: TGTGCCAGCAGGACATCTGGAACCTATAATTCACCCCTCCACTTT.

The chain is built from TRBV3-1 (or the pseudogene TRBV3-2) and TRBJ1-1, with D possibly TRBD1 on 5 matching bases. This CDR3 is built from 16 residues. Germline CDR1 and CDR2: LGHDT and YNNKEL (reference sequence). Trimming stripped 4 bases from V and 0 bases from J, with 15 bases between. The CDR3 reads CASSPGHKAMNTEAFF. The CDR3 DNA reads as TGTGCCAGCAGCCCCGGACACAAAGCCATGAACACTGAAGCTTTCTTT.

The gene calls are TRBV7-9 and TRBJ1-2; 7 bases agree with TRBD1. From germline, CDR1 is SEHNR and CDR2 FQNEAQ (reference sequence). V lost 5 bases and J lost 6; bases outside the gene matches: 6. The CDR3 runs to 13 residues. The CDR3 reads CASSPTGTHGYTF. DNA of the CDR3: TGTGCCAGCAGCCCGACAGGGACCCATGGCTACACCTTC.

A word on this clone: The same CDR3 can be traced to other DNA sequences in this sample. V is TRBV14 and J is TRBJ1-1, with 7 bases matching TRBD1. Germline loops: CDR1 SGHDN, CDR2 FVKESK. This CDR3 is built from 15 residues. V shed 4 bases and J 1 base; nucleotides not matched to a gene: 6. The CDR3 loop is CASSPLRDRNTEAFF. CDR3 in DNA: TGTGCCAGCAGCCCCCTCCGGGACAGGAACACTGAAGCTTTCTTT. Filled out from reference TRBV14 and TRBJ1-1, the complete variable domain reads EAGVTQFPSHSVIEKGQTVTLRCDPISGHDNLYWYRRVMGKEIKFLLHFVKESKQDESGMPNNRFLAERTGGTYSTLKVQPAELEDSGVYFCASSPLRDRNTEAFFGQGTRLTVV.

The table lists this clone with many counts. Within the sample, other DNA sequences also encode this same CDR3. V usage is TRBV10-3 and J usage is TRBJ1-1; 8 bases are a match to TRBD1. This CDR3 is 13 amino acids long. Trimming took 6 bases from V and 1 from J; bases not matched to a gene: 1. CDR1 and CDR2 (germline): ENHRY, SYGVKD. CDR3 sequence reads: CAIRGQGNTEAFF. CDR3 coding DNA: TGTGCCATCAGAGGACAGGGGAACACTGAAGCTTTCTTT.

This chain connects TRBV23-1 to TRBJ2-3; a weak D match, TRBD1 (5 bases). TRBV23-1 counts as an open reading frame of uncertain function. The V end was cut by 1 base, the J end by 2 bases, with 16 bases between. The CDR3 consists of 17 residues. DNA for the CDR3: TGCGCCAGCAGTCAATGTTTTTGTGACAGCCCCACAGATACGCAGTATTTT. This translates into CASSQCFCDSPTDTQYF.

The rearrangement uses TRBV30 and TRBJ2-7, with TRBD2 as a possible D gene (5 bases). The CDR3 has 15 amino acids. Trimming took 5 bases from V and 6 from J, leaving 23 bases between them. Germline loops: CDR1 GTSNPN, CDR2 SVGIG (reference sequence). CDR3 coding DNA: TGTGCCTGGGCCAGTTCCATAGAGGCTGAGGGCGAGCAGTACTTC. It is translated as CAWASSIEAEGEQYF.

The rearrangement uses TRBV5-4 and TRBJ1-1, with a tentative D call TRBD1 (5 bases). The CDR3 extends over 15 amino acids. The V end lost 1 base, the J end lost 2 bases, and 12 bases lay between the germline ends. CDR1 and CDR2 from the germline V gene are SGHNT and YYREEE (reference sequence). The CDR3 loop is CASSLLGGDNTEAFF. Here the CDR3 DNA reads TGTGCCAGCAGCTTGCTCGGGGGAGACAACACTGAAGCTTTCTTT.

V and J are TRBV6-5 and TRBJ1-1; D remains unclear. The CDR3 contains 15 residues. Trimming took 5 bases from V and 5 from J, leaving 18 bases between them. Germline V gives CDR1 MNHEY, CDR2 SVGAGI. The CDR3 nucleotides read TGTGCCAGCAGTCGGGTCTCAGGCGAGGGAACTGAAGCTTTCTTT. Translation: CASSRVSGEGTEAFF.

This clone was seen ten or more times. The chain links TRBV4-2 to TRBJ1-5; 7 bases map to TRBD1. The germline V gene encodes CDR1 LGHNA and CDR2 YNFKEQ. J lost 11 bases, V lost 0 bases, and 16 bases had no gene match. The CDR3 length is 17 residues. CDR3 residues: CASSQDWVGQPQGTQHF. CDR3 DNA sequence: TGTGCCAGCAGCCAAGATTGGGTGGGACAGCCTCAGGGGACCCAGCATTTT.

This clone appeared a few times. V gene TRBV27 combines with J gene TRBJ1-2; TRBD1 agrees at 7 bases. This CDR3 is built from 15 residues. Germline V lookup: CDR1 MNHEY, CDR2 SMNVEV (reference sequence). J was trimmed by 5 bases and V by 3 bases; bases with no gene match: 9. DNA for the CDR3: TGTGCCAGCAGTTTCTATGACAGGGTGGGGTATGGCTACACCTTC. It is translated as CASSFYDRVGYGYTF.

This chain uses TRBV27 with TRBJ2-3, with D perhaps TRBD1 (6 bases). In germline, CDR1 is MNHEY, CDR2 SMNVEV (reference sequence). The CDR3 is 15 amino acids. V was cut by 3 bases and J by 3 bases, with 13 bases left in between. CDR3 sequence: CASSFRDTETDTQYF. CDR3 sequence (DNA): TGTGCCAGCAGTTTCCGGGACACCGAGACAGATACGCAGTATTTT.

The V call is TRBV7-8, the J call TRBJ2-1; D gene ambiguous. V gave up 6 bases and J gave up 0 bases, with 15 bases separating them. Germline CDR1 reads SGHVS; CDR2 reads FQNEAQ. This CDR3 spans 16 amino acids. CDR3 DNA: TGTGCCAGCAGTCCGGCACTGGGCCCCTCCTACAATGAGCAGTTCTTC. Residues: CASSPALGPSYNEQFF.